The rows below give T cell receptor beta chains drawn from one sample of a study of blood T cell repertoires in COVID-19. Generated by immunoSEQ multiplex PCR, the TCRdb table keeps only in-frame clones and is missing some. The sample carries 20,000 to 30,000 clones, under 90% recorded once. Material for sequencing was peripheral blood. The receptors here all came from a human donor in a cohort sampled during active COVID-19. Each CDR3 is given without its conserved first and last residue. D genes are given only for firm matches.

SGTPWTGEGTDTQY,TRBV29-1,TRBD1
ASSPTTGPFSYNEQF,TRBV6-2/TRBV6-3,TRBD1
ACRRHRVIGEKLF,TRBV30,NA
ASSLDQPQH,TRBV12-3/TRBV12-4,NA
ASSRGIKETQY,TRBV4-2,NA
ASSSTKPGQPGELF,TRBV11-1,TRBD1
ASSIRGQRNEKLF,TRBV19,TRBD1
ASSPSGLTTDTQY,TRBV28,NA
ASSQGTGIYTDTQY,TRBV5-1,TRBD1
ASSLAGNSLVVQETQY,TRBV5-1,NA
SALDGYEQY,TRBV20-1,NA
ASSLVRDRLHSYGYT,TRBV5-6,NA
ATSDLNLTDTKWNTEAF,TRBV24-1,NA
ASSLQGSSYEQY,TRBV7-8,NA
ASSLVQGALSDTQY,TRBV7-9,TRBD1
ASSTRAGGINQPQH,TRBV28,TRBD1
ASGDSNQPQH,TRBV27,NA
AISESGGNTEAF,TRBV10-3,NA
ASSPLAGGRTDTQY,TRBV3-1/TRBV3-2,TRBD2
ASSLSGVTEAF,TRBV5-8,NA
AWSTGSGADTQY,TRBV30,NA
ASRHQRGGSFNEQF,TRBV4-2,TRBD2
ASTDQGAYGYT,TRBV12-3/TRBV12-4,NA
ASSFGQGENGYT,TRBV3-1/TRBV3-2,TRBD1
ASSPQDPQEWQDSLTDTQY,TRBV28,NA
ASSYGQPGTEAF,TRBV6-2/TRBV6-3,NA
ASSRTGGAHGYT,TRBV28,TRBD1
ASSLALAGDNEQF,TRBV7-9,TRBD2
ASSSAGMNTEAF,TRBV27,NA
ASSQSIQGFNGYT,TRBV4-3,TRBD1
ASRRDLSADTQY,TRBV6-5,NA
ASSFRGYEQY,TRBV6-6,NA
ASSAFRGADTQY,TRBV5-1,NA
ASSQDRGLEETQY,TRBV5-1,TRBD1
ASSGTATQPQH,TRBV18,TRBD1
ASSLGQISYEQY,TRBV5-6,NA
ASSLGGGSTTNEKLF,TRBV5-1,NA
ASSQDVRVSYNSPLH,TRBV4-3,NA
AWSAPSGARQY,TRBV30,TRBD2
ASSWALGGNTEAF,TRBV11-2,NA
ASSSRLSGGSETQY,TRBV9,TRBD2
ASSWNERGTADTQY,TRBV6-2/TRBV6-3,TRBD2
ASGLADRVEQF,TRBV12-5,TRBD1
ASKGGSGFQETQY,TRBV5-5,TRBD2
ASSLERIAEQY,TRBV7-2,NA
ASSLGLATGRRGQY,TRBV5-1,TRBD2
ASSSDTGELF,TRBV7-9,NA
ASSPLGSAMNTEAF,TRBV18,NA
ASSQDSTGVLNEQF,TRBV4-3,TRBD1
SAGRYEQY,TRBV20-1,NA
ASSEGQRGNSPLH,TRBV6-1,TRBD1
ASSLGSTGLSTGELF,TRBV5-1,NA
ASSQESTGYNNYGYT,TRBV4-1,NA
ATSTEKNYEQY,TRBV15,NA
ASNPGGSGANVLT,TRBV6-5,NA
ASSGQGDTGELF,TRBV6-2/TRBV6-3,TRBD1
ASSYQFQAIFYEQY,TRBV6-2/TRBV6-3,NA